This is a list of T cell receptor beta chains from one sample in a study of T cells in localized non-small cell lung cancer. Sequencing used immunoSEQ multiplex PCR; TCRdb keeps in-frame clones, though not all of them. The sample shows tens of thousands of clones, about nine tenths of them seen only once. Material: peripheral blood, obtained before any cancer treatment. The receptors shown here come from a man aged 40 to 70 with stage I squamous cell lung carcinoma. The CDR3 runs from the conserved cysteine through the conserved F or W. D genes are given only for firm matches. For some rows the clone size is stated as once, few or many, or as a class when expanded; others skip it.

v_call	clone_size	j_call	d_call	cdr3_aa	cdr3_nt
TRBV29-1	once	TRBJ1-1	NA	CSVFAGAGTEAFF	TGCAGCGTTTTTGCCGGGGCGGGGACTGAAGCTTTCTTT
TRBV5-1	NA	TRBJ2-3	TRBD2	CASTLDASGGRDTQYF	TGCGCCAGCACCCTGGATGCTAGCGGGGGGCGGGATACGCAGTATTTT
TRBV5-4	NA	TRBJ2-2	NA	CASSSGTENTGELFF	TGTGCCAGCAGCTCCGGGACGGAGAACACCGGGGAGCTGTTTTTT
TRBV4-2	NA	TRBJ2-3	TRBD2	CASSQVRLAGQDTQYF	TGTGCCAGCAGCCAAGTCCGACTAGCGGGTCAAGATACGCAGTATTTT
TRBV14	NA	TRBJ2-5	NA	CASSQDSGYWRPQYF	TGTGCCAGCAGCCAAGATTCGGGTTATTGGAGACCCCAGTACTTC
TRBV28	NA	TRBJ2-7	NA	CASSLEILGQSYEQYF	TGTGCCAGCAGTTTAGAGATCTTGGGTCAATCCTACGAGCAGTACTTC
TRBV2	NA	TRBJ1-1	TRBD1	CASSESRGQLMNTEAFF	TGTGCCAGCAGTGAGTCGAGGGGACAGCTTATGAACACTGAAGCTTTCTTT
TRBV6-6	NA	TRBJ1-5	TRBD1	CATGQGDAQPQHF	TGTGCCACAGGACAGGGGGACGCTCAGCCCCAGCATTTT
TRBV7-9	NA	TRBJ1-4	NA	CASSLVRGGREKLFF	TGTGCCAGCAGCTTAGTCCGGGGAGGCCGTGAAAAACTGTTTTTT
TRBV7-9	NA	TRBJ1-5	TRBD1	CASSRGTVSNQPQHF	TGTGCCAGCAGCCGAGGGACAGTCAGCAATCAGCCCCAGCATTTT
TRBV7-6	NA	TRBJ1-1	TRBD1	CASSRDRDTEAFF	TGTGCCAGCAGCCGGGACAGGGACACTGAAGCTTTCTTT
TRBV4-1	NA	TRBJ1-6	NA	CASSQAAGRYSPLHF	TGCGCCAGCAGCCAAGCGGCAGGGAGGTATTCACCCCTCCACTTT
TRBV7-9	NA	TRBJ1-1	NA	CASSFVLDTEAFF	TGTGCCAGCAGCTTCGTTTTGGACACTGAAGCTTTCTTT
TRBV6-5	NA	TRBJ1-5	NA	CASKRKKGGIQPQHF	TGTGCCAGCAAGAGGAAGAAGGGAGGCATCCAGCCCCAGCATTTT
TRBV5-4	NA	TRBJ1-6	NA	CASSFAYTVDSSPLHF	TGTGCCAGCAGCTTTGCCTATACCGTCGATAGTTCACCCCTCCACTTT
TRBV15	NA	TRBJ2-1	NA	CATSRAEGGKFF	TGTGCCACCAGCAGAGCGGAGGGGGGCAAGTTCTTC
TRBV6-5	NA	TRBJ1-6	NA	CASSYSGSPNSPLHF	TGTGCCAGCAGTTACTCTGGCAGCCCGAATTCACCCCTCCACTTT
TRBV5-1	NA	TRBJ2-3	NA	CASSPPWGTGTDTQYF	TGCGCCAGCAGTCCCCCGTGGGGGACTGGCACAGATACGCAGTATTTT
TRBV30	once	TRBJ1-2	TRBD1	CAWSKRGQGLVGGYTF	TGTGCCTGGAGCAAGAGGGGACAGGGCCTCGTCGGTGGCTACACCTTC
TRBV29-1	NA	TRBJ1-1	NA	CSVAKGGGRNTEAFF	TGCAGCGTTGCCAAGGGCGGGGGAAGGAACACTGAAGCTTTCTTT
TRBV4-2	few	TRBJ2-6	TRBD2	CASSQLLISGGSGANVLTF	TGTGCCAGCAGCCAACTCCTCATTAGCGGGGGCTCTGGGGCCAACGTCCTGACTTTC
TRBV27	NA	TRBJ1-6	TRBD1	CASSLGGQGNSPLHF	TGTGCCAGCAGTTTAGGGGGACAGGGCAATTCACCCCTCCACTTT
TRBV27	NA	TRBJ2-3	TRBD2	CASGGHGGGRDTQYF	TGTGCCAGCGGCGGACACGGCGGGGGGCGCGATACGCAGTATTTT
TRBV5-6	NA	TRBJ2-7	TRBD2	CASSFWGGSPYEQYF	TGTGCCAGCAGCTTTTGGGGGGGGAGCCCATACGAGCAGTACTTC